The rows below give T cell receptor beta chains drawn from one sample of a study of patients and donors after allogeneic stem cell transplantation. TCRdb redid the calling of the RT-PCR reads with MiXCR, one entry per CDR3 protein. The sample comprises 190,000 or so distinct CDR3 sequences, 41% of which are singletons, and about 35% rests with the top ten. Specimen: blood, either unsorted or a sorted T cell fraction (not recorded which). Every receptor here comes from a human donor who was either an allogeneic HSCT recipient or a stem cell or donor lymphocyte infusion donor (not recorded which). It is not recorded whose cells these are; they may come from a transplant donor. CDR3s include the opening cysteine and the closing phenylalanine or tryptophan. A clone size is listed for some rows: how often the clone was seen (once, few, many), or a class if it is expanded.

>TRBV9|-|TRBJ2-5
CASSVGRLQETQYF
>TRBV27|-|TRBJ1-2
CASSLVAGNGYTF
>TRBV2|-|TRBJ1-4
CASIFRWDNEKLFF
>TRBV4-1|once|TRBJ2-1
CASSHALGRGNEQFF
>TRBV7-2|-|TRBJ2-1
CASSLGTAYNEQFF
>TRBV20-1|-|TRBJ2-7
CSATKSSYEQYF
>TRBV3-1|few|TRBJ2-7
CASSQDLTTEQYF
>TRBV25-1|-|TRBJ2-5
CASIGQGEEYQETQYF
>TRBV9|-|TRBJ1-6
CASSVASGPNSPLHF
>TRBV7-8|few|TRBJ1-3
CASSLRSYSSGNTIYF
>TRBV29-1|-|TRBJ1-1
CSAAALTEPMNIEAFF
>TRBV4-3|-|TRBJ2-7
CASSHSSSYEQYF
>TRBV15|few|TRBJ1-5
CATSARDGDQPQHF
>TRBV7-9|-|TRBJ2-1
CASSPGLAEQFF
>TRBV7-9|few|TRBJ2-3
CASSRDLPGDTQYF
>TRBV4-3|few|TRBJ2-1
CASSPDRGSYNEQFF
>TRBV3-1|-|TRBJ2-7
CASSQDPRKGVSYEQYF
>TRBV9|few|TRBJ2-3
CASSPQGLVSTDTQYF
>TRBV15|-|TRBJ1-5
CATSRGSRGDQPQHF
>TRBV4-3|few|TRBJ1-3
CASSHPQGVENTIYF
>TRBV7-9|-|TRBJ2-5
CASSFILGETQYF
>TRBV4-3|-|TRBJ2-3
CASSQERGGSTDTQYF
>TRBV7-8|few|TRBJ1-4
CASSFFSPGEKLFF
>TRBV10-3|once|TRBJ2-1
CAIRASGSSYNEQFF
>TRBV2|-|TRBJ2-2
CASSEEGTGELFF
>TRBV7-3|few|TRBJ1-2
CASSLGAALPPNYGYTF
>TRBV20-1|-|TRBJ1-2
CSAREDSNRYTF
>TRBV29-1|few|TRBJ1-1
CSPLGPNTEAFF